The 30 T cell receptor beta chains below all came from one sample that was sequenced in a study of T cells in Graves' hyperthyroidism and ophthalmopathy. RNA transcripts provided the source from which TCR beta CDR3 regions were amplified. HTBI primers were used for first-round RT-PCR of the TCR CDR3. TCRdb processed the multiplex PCR reads anew with MiXCR; each CDR3 protein has one entry. Among about 560,000 distinct CDR3 sequences listed, 16% were seen once. Sample: blood. Every receptor here comes from a young woman with Graves' hyperthyroidism.

This clonotype was seen a few times. The chain carries TRBV20-1 and TRBJ2-1; D is possibly TRBD1 or TRBD2 (5 bases each). Germline V gene data show CDR1 as DFQATT and CDR2 as SNEGSKA (reference sequence). The CDR3 consists of 14 residues. V was pared by 6 bases and J by 0 bases, with 12 bases between. Written as DNA, the CDR3 is TGCAGTGCGTCGGACACTAGCTCCTACAATGAGCAGTTCTTC. Its translation is CSASDTSSYNEQFF.

This chain links TRBV5-1 with TRBJ2-1; tentative D call: TRBD1 (6 bases). CDR3 size: 16 residues. V gave up 0 bases and J gave up 2 bases, with 12 bases separating them. Germline V gene lookup returns CDR1 SGHRS and CDR2 YFSETQ. The CDR3 sequence is CASSLGLDSAYNEQFF. Here the CDR3 DNA reads TGCGCCAGCAGCTTGGGGTTGGACAGTGCCTACAATGAGCAGTTCTTC.

This clonotype was recorded many times. This chain uses TRBV28 with TRBJ2-7; D not certain. CDR3 size: 17 residues. CDR1 and CDR2 (germline): MDHEN, SYDVKM. The germline V and J ends were trimmed by 1 base and 1 base, with 17 bases remaining between them. CDR3 protein: CASSLSVSITLSYEQYF. The CDR3 coding sequence is TGTGCCAGCAGTTTATCGGTTTCGATCACTCTTTCCTACGAGCAGTACTTC.

This clonotype came up a few times. This chain connects TRBV29-1 to TRBJ1-3, with D possibly TRBD1 on 6 matching bases. The CDR3 is 16 residues long. V shed 7 bases and J shed 0 bases, with 19 bases lying between them. Per germline, CDR1 SQVTM and CDR2 ANQGSEA. This CDR3 is CSATGGQSASGNTIYF. CDR3 nucleotide sequence: TGCAGCGCAACCGGTGGACAGTCGGCCTCTGGAAACACCATATATTTT.

In this sample, this clonotype turned up a few times. The chain's CDR3 is CATSSTGGYEQYF. CDR3 nucleotides: TGTGCCACCAGTTCGACAGGGGGGTACGAGCAGTACTTC. This rearrangement joins TRBV24-1 to TRBJ2-7; 9 positions agree with TRBD1. This CDR3 contains 13 residues. With 6 bases clipped from V and 4 bases from J, the junction kept 3 bases outside the gene matches. Germline lookup yields CDR1 KGHDR and CDR2 SFDVKD.

The chain joins TRBV29-1 to TRBJ1-3, with 7 bases matching TRBD1. CDR1 SQVTM and CDR2 ANQGSEA come from the germline V gene. Germline trimming cut 2 bases from V and 0 bases from J; bases unmatched to any gene: 1. The CDR3 extends over 14 amino acids. This CDR3 is CSVERDSSGNTIYF. CDR3 DNA sequence: TGCAGCGTTGAAAGGGACAGCTCTGGAAACACCATATATTTT.

This clonotype was seen more than once but under ten times. This chain connects TRBV7-9 to TRBJ2-7; 8 bases fit TRBD1. V lost 5 bases to trimming and J lost 4 bases; unmatched junction nucleotides: 16. CDR1 and CDR2 (germline): SEHNR, FQNEAQ (reference sequence). This CDR3 is built from 17 residues. CDR3: CASSPTQDRGLSYEQYF. The CDR3 DNA reads as TGTGCCAGCAGCCCGACCCAAGACAGGGGACTTTCTTACGAGCAGTACTTC. Based on the CDR3 plus reference TRBV7-9 and TRBJ2-7, the full variable domain is DTGVSQNPRHKITKRGQNVTFRCDPISEHNRLYWYRQTLGQGPEFLTYFQNEAQLEKSRLLSDRFSAERPKGSFSTLEIQRTEQGDSAMYLCASSPTQDRGLSYEQYFGPGTRLTVT.

The gene calls are TRBV28 and TRBJ1-6; TRBD1 aligns across 8 bases. The CDR3 is 17 amino acids. V lost 6 bases to trimming and J lost 7 bases; unmatched junction nucleotides: 14. The germline CDR1 and CDR2 sequences are MDHEN and SYDVKM. The CDR3 DNA reads as TGTGCCAGCAGGCAGCAGGGGGCTAATATATGGAATTCACCCCTCCACTTT. It translates to CASRQQGANIWNSPLHF.

This clonotype showed up just a few times. V is TRBV28 and J is TRBJ1-5, with D perhaps TRBD1 (6 bases). Germline values: CDR1 MDHEN, CDR2 SYDVKM. Trimming cost V 6 bases and J 7 bases, with 16 bases left between them. The CDR3 sequence is 14 residues long. The CDR3 coding sequence is TGTGCCAGCAGCACAGGGAGGAGGTTACAGCCCCAGCATTTT. It translates to CASSTGRRLQPQHF.

This clonotype turned up a few times. V is TRBV6-1 and J is TRBJ1-2; the D is unclear. The CDR3 has 14 amino acids. The V gene's germline CDR1 is MNHNS and CDR2 SASEGT. Trimming removed 8 bases from V and 4 bases from J, with 17 bases in between. The CDR3 DNA follows: TGTGCCAGCGAATACTCGGAGGTTGGCTATGGCTACACCTTC. Encoded protein: CASEYSEVGYGYTF.

The chain is built from TRBV15 and TRBJ2-7; 7 bases fit TRBD1. V was clipped by 2 bases and J by 3 bases; unmatched bases: 7. The germline V gene has CDR1 LNHNV and CDR2 YYDKDF (reference sequence). The CDR3 totals 15 residues. The CDR3 sequence: CATSRIDREDYEQYF. CDR3 sequence (DNA): TGTGCCACCAGCAGAATAGACAGGGAAGACTACGAGCAGTACTTC.

This clonotype turned up a few times. The chain carries TRBV12-3 or TRBV12-4 and TRBJ1-6; 9 bases fit TRBD1. V lost 6 bases to trimming and J lost 8 bases; unmatched junction nucleotides: 11. This CDR3 is 16 amino acids long. The CDR3 bases are TGTGCCAGCAGAGCAACGGGACAGGGTTTACATTCACCCCTCCACTTT. Translation: CASRATGQGLHSPLHF.

This clonotype has just a few counts. This CDR3 reads CASSPGTRGELFF. The CDR3 DNA follows: TGCGCCAGCAGCCCCGGGACCCGAGGGGAGCTGTTTTTT. V gene TRBV5-1 combines with J gene TRBJ2-2; TRBD1 or TRBD2 may be the D gene (5 bases each). This CDR3 is 13 amino acids long. In germline, CDR1 is SGHRS, CDR2 YFSETQ. V was cut by 4 bases and J by 8 bases, with 12 bases left in between.

The chain has TRBV19 and TRBJ1-1; D ambiguous. V gave up 10 bases and J gave up 1 base, with 13 bases separating them. Germline V gives CDR1 LNHDA, CDR2 SQIVND (reference sequence). This CDR3 comprises 13 residues. The CDR3: CATSLGPNTEAFF. DNA of the CDR3: TGTGCCACCTCCTTAGGGCCGAACACTGAAGCTTTCTTT.

The chain combines TRBV12-3 or TRBV12-4 with TRBJ1-2; D remains ambiguous. V was trimmed by 5 bases and J by 2 bases, leaving 18 bases between them. The CDR3 consists of 16 residues. CDR3 DNA: TGTGCCAGCAGTCGTACGAGAAGTGGATCGAACTATGGCTACACCTTC. It is translated as CASSRTRSGSNYGYTF.

This sequence joins TRBV5-6 and TRBJ2-5, with 11 bases fitting TRBD1. CDR3 length equals 15 residues. CDR1 and CDR2 from the germline V gene are SGHDT and YYEEEE. V gave up 0 bases and J gave up 4 bases; unmatched junction bases: 2. CDR3 residues: CASSLGGTGGETQYF. CDR3 sequence (DNA): TGTGCCAGCAGCTTGGGGGGGACAGGGGGAGAGACCCAGTACTTC.

The chain links TRBV14 to TRBJ1-1; no definite D call. Germline V gene data show CDR1 as SGHDN and CDR2 as FVKESK. The CDR3 runs 12 residues. Trimming stripped 1 base from V and 7 bases from J, with 7 bases between. The CDR3 DNA reads as TGTGCCAGCAGCCAAGGGAGAGGTGAAGCTTTCTTT. The encoded protein is CASSQGRGEAFF. Full variable domain (remainder filled in from reference TRBV14 and TRBJ1-1): EAGVTQFPSHSVIEKGQTVTLRCDPISGHDNLYWYRRVMGKEIKFLLHFVKESKQDESGMPNNRFLAERTGGTYSTLKVQPAELEDSGVYFCASSQGRGEAFFGQGTRLTVV.

The rearrangement joins TRBV5-1 to TRBJ2-5; possibly TRBD1 for D (6 bases). V lost 0 bases to trimming and J lost 4 bases, with 13 bases between them. The CDR3 runs 15 residues. The V gene's germline CDR1 is SGHRS and CDR2 YFSETQ. The CDR3 coding sequence is TGCGCCAGCAGCTTGGCGGGACAAGGTCCAGAGACCCAGTACTTC. Its protein is CASSLAGQGPETQYF.

This clonotype was observed a few times. J is TRBJ2-7 and V is TRBV25-1; 9 nucleotides agree with TRBD1. CDR1 MGHDK and CDR2 SYGVNS come from the germline V gene. V was pared by 3 bases and J by 3 bases, with 3 bases of the junction left unmatched. This CDR3 region has 14 residues. The CDR3, as DNA: TGTGCCAGCAGTGATCCGGGACAGGGCTACGAGCAGTACTTC. As protein: CASSDPGQGYEQYF.

The gene calls are TRBV9 and TRBJ2-3; weak D call: TRBD2 (5 bases). The CDR3 length is 13 residues. The V end was cut by 0 bases, the J end by 9 bases, with 11 bases between. Germline V gives CDR1 SGDLS, CDR2 YYNGEE. The CDR3 here is CASSVEEALTQYF. The CDR3 DNA reads as TGTGCCAGCAGCGTAGAGGAGGCGTTGACGCAGTATTTT. The full variable domain, completed using reference TRBV9 and TRBJ2-3, is DSGVTQTPKHLITATGQRVTLRCSPRSGDLSVYWYQQSLDQGLQFLIQYYNGEERAKGNILERFSAQQFPDLHSELNLSSLELGDSALYFCASSVEEALTQYFGPGTRLTVL.

This clonotype was observed many times. This chain connects TRBV2 to TRBJ2-1, with 9 bases identical to TRBD2. CDR1 and CDR2 from the germline V gene are SNHLY and FYNNEI. After removal of 1 base from V and 0 bases from J, the junction contained 10 bases not matched to a gene. The CDR3 runs 19 residues. In DNA, the CDR3 is TGTGCCAGCAGTGAAGGCCTAGCGGGGCAAATCTTCTCCTACAATGAGCAGTTCTTC. Amino acid sequence: CASSEGLAGQIFSYNEQFF.

This clonotype showed up just a few times. The CDR3 spells CASSQFSGYNEQFF. The DNA for the CDR3 is TGTGCCAGCAGCCAATTTTCGGGGTACAATGAGCAGTTCTTC. The chain links TRBV3-1 to TRBJ2-1; possibly TRBD2 for D (5 bases). V gave up 2 bases and J gave up 4 bases, with 9 bases separating them. CDR3 length: 14 amino acids. The germline CDR1 and CDR2 sequences are LGHDT and YNNKEL (reference sequence).

This clonotype appeared a few times. This chain connects TRBV19 to TRBJ2-5; D unresolved. In germline, CDR1 is LNHDA, CDR2 SQIVND (reference sequence). This CDR3 has 13 residues. Trimming stripped 6 bases from V and 1 base from J, with 9 bases between. For the CDR3, the DNA is TGTGCCAGTAGCCACATCATCCAAGAGACCCAGTACTTC. It codes for CASSHIIQETQYF.

This clonotype was picked up many times. V gene TRBV18 combines with J gene TRBJ2-7; 7 positions match TRBD2. V lost 3 bases and J lost 0; bases outside the gene matches: 2. This CDR3 has 14 residues. Germline CDR1 and CDR2: KGHSH and LQKENI. In DNA form, the CDR3 reads TGTGCCAGCTCACCTCTAGCGGACTCCTACGAGCAGTACTTC. Residues: CASSPLADSYEQYF. Supplemented by reference TRBV18 and TRBJ2-7, the full variable domain reads NAGVMQNPRHLVRRRGQEARLRCSPMKGHSHVYWYRQLPEEGLKFMVYLQKENIIDESGMPKERFSAEFPKEGPSILRIQQVVRGDSAAYFCASSPLADSYEQYFGPGTRLTVT.

This clonotype was seen ten or more times. CDR3 sequence (DNA): TGCAGTGCTAGAACAGGGGGCTGGGACACTGAAGCTTTCTTT. Encoded protein: CSARTGGWDTEAFF. The J gene is TRBJ1-1, the V gene TRBV20-1, with 9 bases fitting TRBD1. This CDR3 comprises 14 residues. J gave up 3 bases and V 2 bases, and 4 bases lay outside the gene matches. CDR1 DFQATT and CDR2 SNEGSKA come from the germline V gene (reference sequence).

Regarding this clonotype: This sequence may be a read error, since a much larger clone differs from it by one base. The CDR3 region has the DNA TGTGCCAGCAGCTCCAAGATAGACAGGGTTGCTGAAGCTTTCTTT. Translated, it gives CASSSKIDRVAEAFF. The V gene is TRBV11-3, the J gene TRBJ1-1, with 7 bases fitting TRBD1. The V and J ends lost 4 bases and 6 bases, in that order; junction bases with no gene match: 11. The CDR3 is 15 amino acids. From germline, CDR1 is SGHNT and CDR2 YENEEA.

This clonotype was detected ten times or more. The V gene is TRBV28, the J gene TRBJ2-1, with TRBD2 matching over 12 bases. Germline CDR1 MDHEN, CDR2 SYDVKM. The CDR3 is 16 amino acids. V was clipped by 5 bases and J by 5 bases; unmatched bases: 7. Written as DNA, the CDR3 is TGTGCCAGCAGTCTCAGACTAGCGGGAGTGGACAATGAGCAGTTCTTC. This translates into CASSLRLAGVDNEQFF.

The sample holds a few counts of this clonotype. This chain links TRBV5-4 with TRBJ1-2, with TRBD1 matching 9 bases. Germline CDR1 is SGHNT and CDR2 is YYREEE (reference sequence). Trimming cost V 5 bases and J 7 bases; bases outside gene matches: 9. This CDR3 contains 14 residues. The CDR3 reads CASREDRGVGGYTF. As DNA, the CDR3 is TGTGCCAGCAGGGAGGACAGGGGTGTAGGTGGCTACACCTTC.

This clonotype was seen many times. V gene TRBV24-1 combines with J gene TRBJ2-5, with D maybe TRBD1 (6 bases). With 6 bases removed from V and 1 base from J, the gap between germline ends came to 11 bases. The germline CDR1 and CDR2 sequences are KGHDR and SFDVKD. The CDR3 extends over 14 amino acids. The CDR3 protein is CATSIGGFQETQYF. DNA for the CDR3: TGTGCCACCAGTATAGGGGGTTTCCAAGAGACCCAGTACTTC.

The chain recombines TRBV24-1 with TRBJ2-7; D is unresolved. The CDR3 length is 14 residues. V lost 3 bases and J 3 bases, leaving 11 bases between the germline ends. Germline V gene sequence: CDR1 KGHDR, CDR2 SFDVKD. The DNA of the CDR3 is TGTGCCACCAGTGATCCCGGAGCCGGCTACGAGCAGTACTTC. The encoded protein is CATSDPGAGYEQYF.